The next 31 T cell receptor beta chains were all read from a single sample in a study of cytomegalovirus exposure and HLA in healthy donors. Researchers ran the PCR with 60 Vbeta and 13 Jbeta primers. Sequencing used immunoSEQ multiplex PCR; TCRdb keeps in-frame clones, though not all of them. The sample carries 120,000 to 150,000 clones, 75% to 80% recorded once. Source material: PBMCs. Every receptor here comes from a male donor in good health and CMV-seronegative.

The chain combines TRBV6-1 with TRBJ2-7; 7 nucleotides line up with TRBD2. CDR1 and CDR2 (germline): MNHNS, SASEGT. Trimming cost V 7 bases and J 4 bases; bases outside gene matches: 13. This CDR3 has 15 amino acids. The CDR3, as DNA: TGTGCCAGCACCCCTTCGACTAGCCCCTCTTACGAGCAGTACTTC. It translates to CASTPSTSPSYEQYF.

This rearrangement joins TRBV19 to TRBJ2-3; TRBD2 agrees at 14 bases. V dropped 9 bases and J dropped 6; count of bases not matched to a gene: 14. The CDR3 length is 17 residues. CDR1 and CDR2 from the germline V gene are LNHDA and SQIVND (reference sequence). CDR3: CASQTSGRAWGADTQYF. The CDR3 DNA follows: TGTGCCAGCCAGACTAGCGGGAGGGCCTGGGGGGCGGATACGCAGTATTTT.

The chain couples TRBV7-2 to TRBJ1-2; D remains unclear. From germline, CDR1 is SGHTA and CDR2 FQGNSA. With 5 bases removed from V and 2 bases from J, the gap between germline ends came to 12 bases. The CDR3 has 14 residues. The DNA for the CDR3 is TGTGCCAGCAGCCCGGGAGGAGAGAACTATGGCTACACCTTC. Residues: CASSPGGENYGYTF.

J is TRBJ2-1 and V is TRBV19; 13 nucleotides align to TRBD2. CDR1 is LNHDA and CDR2 is SQIVND in the germline V gene (reference sequence). The junction had 6 bases not matched to a gene; V was cut back by 5 bases and J by 11 bases. The CDR3 extends over 14 amino acids. The CDR3 is CASSSTSGRKKQFF. CDR3 sequence (DNA): TGTGCCAGTAGTTCGACTAGCGGGAGGAAAAAGCAGTTCTTC. The full variable domain, with the rest looked up from reference TRBV19 and TRBJ2-1, is DGGITQSPKYLFRKEGQNVTLSCEQNLNHDAMYWYRQDPGQGLRLIYYSQIVNDFQKGDIAEGYSVSREKKESFPLTVTSAQKNPTAFYLCASSSTSGRKKQFFGPGTRLTVL.

The V call is TRBV5-5, the J call TRBJ1-3, with D tentatively TRBD1 (6 bases). The CDR3 contains 17 residues. The germline gives CDR1 SGHKS, CDR2 YYEKEE (reference sequence). V shed 2 bases and J shed 0 bases, with 15 bases lying between them. In DNA, the CDR3 is TGTGCCAGCAGCTTACGGGCAGGGGTTAACTCTGGAAACACCATATATTTT. Protein product: CASSLRAGVNSGNTIYF.

This chain joins TRBV6-6 and TRBJ1-2; 7 nucleotides match TRBD1. The germline CDR1 and CDR2 sequences are MNHNY and SVGAGI (reference sequence). This CDR3 spans 14 amino acids. J lost 4 bases, V lost 10 bases, and 12 bases had no gene match. In DNA, the CDR3 is TGTGCCACCCAGGGGGGACACCTTGGCTATGGCTACACCTTC. Translation gives CATQGGHLGYGYTF.

The chain recombines TRBV29-1 with TRBJ1-2; D uncertain. CDR3 length: 12 amino acids. Germline V gene lookup returns CDR1 SQVTM and CDR2 ANQGSEA. V shed 8 bases and J shed 3 bases, with 13 bases lying between them. The chain's CDR3 is CSSEGPDYGYTF. For the CDR3, the DNA is TGCAGCTCTGAGGGCCCAGACTATGGCTACACCTTC.

The V and J genes are TRBV19 and TRBJ2-2, with a weak D call TRBD2 (5 bases). V lost 2 bases, J lost 6 bases, and 13 bases lay in between. Germline lookup yields CDR1 LNHDA and CDR2 SQIVND (reference sequence). The CDR3 spans 15 residues. DNA for the CDR3: TGTGCCAGTAGTATATCGGGGTCGAAATCCGGGGAGCTGTTTTTT. Translation gives CASSISGSKSGELFF.

This sequence joins TRBV6-6 and TRBJ2-3, with a tentative D call TRBD1 (6 bases). The CDR3 is made up of 15 amino acids. V lost 2 bases, J lost 1 base, and 10 bases lay in between. Looked up from germline, CDR1 is MNHNY and CDR2 is SVGAGI (reference sequence). In DNA form, the CDR3 reads TGTGCCAGCAGTTACCAGGGGAGAGGCACAGATACGCAGTATTTT. It encodes CASSYQGRGTDTQYF.

The chain links TRBV5-1 to TRBJ1-2; D may be TRBD1 (6 bases). The germline V gene has CDR1 SGHRS and CDR2 YFSETQ. With 0 bases removed from V and 7 bases from J, the gap between germline ends came to 13 bases. There are 14 residues in the CDR3. This CDR3 is CASSLVRGNPGYTF. The CDR3 DNA sequence: TGCGCCAGCAGCTTGGTCAGGGGTAATCCTGGCTACACCTTC.

This chain connects TRBV6-4 to TRBJ2-7, with 10 bases fitting TRBD2. J gave up 2 bases and V 4 bases, and 2 bases lay outside the gene matches. The CDR3 loop spans 14 amino acids. Looked up from germline, CDR1 is MRHNA and CDR2 is SNTAGT. CDR3 in amino acids: CASSVAGGPYEQYF. DNA of the CDR3: TGTGCCAGCAGTGTAGCGGGGGGACCCTACGAGCAGTACTTC.

The chain employs TRBV7-9 and TRBJ2-7; 12 nucleotides align to TRBD2. V shed 3 bases, J shed 0 bases, and the junction held 3 bases outside the gene matches. Per the germline V gene, CDR1 is SEHNR and CDR2 is FQNEAQ (reference sequence). The length of the CDR3 is 16 residues. The CDR3 DNA follows: TGTGCCAGCAGCTTCCGACTAGCGGGAGCCTCCTACGAGCAGTACTTC. This encodes CASSFRLAGASYEQYF.

The chain has TRBV5-6 and TRBJ1-1; a weak D match, TRBD1 (5 bases). The CDR3 is 15 amino acids. V was cut by 0 bases and J by 0 bases, with 9 bases left in between. From germline, CDR1 is SGHDT and CDR2 YYEEEE. The CDR3 loop is CASSLGTIMNTEAFF. In DNA, the CDR3 is TGTGCCAGCAGCTTGGGGACAATCATGAACACTGAAGCTTTCTTT.

This clone has a single count. The chain is built from TRBV28 and TRBJ1-1; 9 bases map to TRBD1. The CDR3 has 14 residues. The germline CDR1 and CDR2 sequences are MDHEN and SYDVKM. V shed 4 bases, J shed 7 bases, and the junction held 7 bases outside the gene matches. In DNA form, the CDR3 reads TGTGCCAGCAGTTCCCCGGGACAGGGCTTTGAAGCTTTCTTT. Its translation: CASSSPGQGFEAFF.

The J gene is TRBJ2-2, the V gene TRBV5-1; D gene unclear. The V gene lost 0 bases and the J gene lost 4 bases, with 7 bases spanning the gap. Germline assignment: CDR1 SGHRS and CDR2 YFSETQ. The CDR3 has 14 residues. The CDR3 coding sequence is TGCGCCAGCAGCTTGGCCGGGTTCACCGGGGAGCTGTTTTTT. It specifies CASSLAGFTGELFF.

The gene calls are TRBV19 and TRBJ1-1, with TRBD1 identical over 10 bases. From germline, CDR1 is LNHDA and CDR2 SQIVND (reference sequence). The CDR3 has 16 amino acids. The ends lost 4 bases at V and 0 bases at J; junction bases unmatched: 5. CDR3: CASSKGTGVMNTEAFF. Written as DNA, the CDR3 is TGTGCCAGTAGTAAAGGGACAGGGGTTATGAACACTGAAGCTTTCTTT.

The chain has TRBV7-3 and TRBJ2-3, with 10 positions matching TRBD2. This CDR3 spans 16 amino acids. CDR1 is SGHTA and CDR2 is FQGTGA in the germline V gene. The ends lost 2 bases at V and 6 bases at J; junction bases unmatched: 8. In DNA, the CDR3 is TGTGCCAGCAGCTTAGGGGCTAGCGGGAGCGGGGATACGCAGTATTTT. This codes for CASSLGASGSGDTQYF.

CDR3 in amino acids: CASSLIGGGELFF. The CDR3 coding sequence is TGTGCCAGCAGCTTAATTGGAGGGGGGGAGCTGTTTTTT. The rearrangement joins TRBV7-3 to TRBJ2-2, with a tentative D call TRBD2 (6 bases). CDR3 length: 13 amino acids. Germline assignment: CDR1 SGHTA and CDR2 FQGTGA. V lost 1 base to trimming and J lost 8 bases, with 8 bases between them.

The chain combines TRBV7-8 with TRBJ2-7; TRBD1 agrees at 8 bases. This CDR3 contains 14 residues. The germline gives CDR1 SGHVS, CDR2 FQNEAQ. Trimming at V came to 5 bases and at J to 1 base, leaving 4 bases not matched to a gene. CDR3 bases: TGTGCCAGCAGCCCCCGGGACAGGTCCTACGAGCAGTACTTC. Translating gives CASSPRDRSYEQYF. Full variable domain (missing parts from reference TRBV7-8 and TRBJ2-7): GAGVSQSPRYKVAKRGQDVALRCDPISGHVSLFWYQQALGQGPEFLTYFQNEAQLDKSGLPSDRFFAERPEGSVSTLKIQRTQQEDSAVYLCASSPRDRSYEQYFGPGTRLTVT.

V is TRBV5-8 and J is TRBJ1-5; 7 nucleotides agree with TRBD1. After removal of 3 bases from V and 5 bases from J, the junction contained 8 bases not matched to a gene. This CDR3 is 15 amino acids long. Germline lookup yields CDR1 SGHTS and CDR2 YDEGEE. CDR3 nucleotide sequence: TGTGCCAGCAGCTCGTCTGACAGGGCCGATCAGCCCCAGCATTTT. It codes for CASSSSDRADQPQHF.

This chain connects TRBV18 to TRBJ2-7; TRBD2 is a possible D gene (6 bases). This CDR3 has 14 amino acids. The germline V gene has CDR1 KGHSH and CDR2 LQKENI. V was trimmed by 0 bases and J by 0 bases, leaving 6 bases between them. The CDR3 DNA reads as TGTGCCAGCTCACCACCGGAGGGCTCCTACGAGCAGTACTTC. This sequence encodes CASSPPEGSYEQYF.

Points on this clone: This specimen includes other DNA sequences encoding the same CDR3. The chain joins TRBV5-6 to TRBJ2-1; 10 bases line up with TRBD1. Unmatched junction bases numbered 9, after V lost 4 bases and J lost 8 bases. The V gene's germline CDR1 is SGHDT and CDR2 YYEEEE. The CDR3 covers 15 residues. This chain's CDR3 is CASSHRDRGKDEQFF. The CDR3 DNA is TGTGCCAGCAGCCACAGGGACAGGGGAAAAGATGAGCAGTTCTTC.

This clone turned up a few times. The chain is built from TRBV14 and TRBJ2-6; 7 nucleotides agree with TRBD1. The trim removed 6 bases at V and 0 bases at J, leaving 5 bases unmatched. Germline V gene data show CDR1 as SGHDN and CDR2 as FVKESK. The CDR3 spans 16 residues. The CDR3 region is CASRHRGVSGANVLTF. CDR3 coding DNA: TGTGCCAGCAGGCACAGGGGCGTCTCTGGGGCCAACGTCCTGACTTTC.

The chain has TRBV30 and TRBJ2-2; the match to TRBD2 covers 11 bases. CDR3 length: 14 amino acids. V dropped 3 bases and J dropped 4; count of bases not matched to a gene: 1. Germline CDR1 GTSNPN, CDR2 SVGIG (reference sequence). The CDR3 protein is CAWRGLAATGELFF. In nucleotides, the CDR3 is TGTGCCTGGAGGGGACTAGCGGCCACCGGGGAGCTGTTTTTT.

CDR3 loop: CASSHQGWDGYTF. The CDR3 DNA sequence: TGTGCCAGCAGTCATCAGGGTTGGGATGGCTACACCTTC. The rearrangement uses TRBV25-1 and TRBJ1-2, with D perhaps matching TRBD1 (5 bases). V was cut by 5 bases and J by 6 bases, with 13 bases left in between. The germline CDR1 and CDR2 sequences are MGHDK and SYGVNS. This CDR3 region has 13 residues.

The rearrangement joins TRBV27 to TRBJ1-6; 11 bases align to TRBD1. Germline-derived CDR1 and CDR2 are MNHEY and SMNVEV (reference sequence). J gave up 10 bases and V 0 bases, and 2 bases lay outside the gene matches. The CDR3 runs 15 residues. For the CDR3, the DNA is TGTGCCAGCAGTTTATCGGACAGGGGGCAATCACCCCTCCACTTT. As protein: CASSLSDRGQSPLHF.

The CDR3 sequence is CASSYRTGYVVEQFF. The CDR3 nucleotides read TGTGCCAGCAGTTACCGGACAGGGTATGTCGTTGAGCAGTTCTTC. The V gene is TRBV14, the J gene TRBJ2-1; 8 nucleotides align to TRBD1. The germline V gene has CDR1 SGHDN and CDR2 FVKESK. J gave up 9 bases and V 6 bases, and 13 bases lay outside the gene matches. The CDR3 is 15 residues long.

This chain connects TRBV7-2 to TRBJ1-1, with unresolved D. Per the germline V gene, CDR1 is SGHTA and CDR2 is FQGNSA. This CDR3 comprises 12 residues. The V gene lost 3 bases and the J gene lost 11 bases, with 13 bases spanning the gap. CDR3 coding DNA: TGTGCCAGCAGCTTGCTACCCTCGCCGGCTTTCTTT. This codes for CASSLLPSPAFF.

The chain recombines TRBV5-1 with TRBJ1-4; 8 nucleotides agree with TRBD1. Germline V gene data show CDR1 as SGHRS and CDR2 as YFSETQ. Losses at the gene ends were 0 bases for V and 4 bases for J; bases not matched to a gene: 5. The CDR3 length is 16 residues. The CDR3 reads CASSLEGDRGNEKLFF. The CDR3 nucleotides are TGCGCCAGCAGCTTGGAGGGAGACAGGGGTAATGAAAAACTGTTTTTT.

The V call is TRBV5-6, the J call TRBJ1-4; weak D call: TRBD1 (5 bases). V lost 0 bases to trimming and J lost 0 bases, with 12 bases between them. CDR1 is SGHDT and CDR2 is YYEEEE in the germline V gene. This CDR3 is 17 amino acids long. CDR3 residues: CASSLGQGRSTNEKLFF. The CDR3 DNA is TGTGCCAGCAGCTTGGGCCAGGGCCGATCAACTAATGAAAAACTGTTTTTT.

This clone was found once. The chain combines TRBV29-1 with TRBJ2-3; weak D call: TRBD1 (5 bases). This CDR3 is 15 amino acids long. Germline CDR1 SQVTM, CDR2 ANQGSEA. The germline V and J ends were trimmed by 8 bases and 4 bases, with 22 bases remaining between them. CDR3 residues: CSTQLQGRRPDTQYF. DNA for the CDR3: TGCAGCACTCAGTTGCAGGGCCGACGCCCAGATACGCAGTATTTT.